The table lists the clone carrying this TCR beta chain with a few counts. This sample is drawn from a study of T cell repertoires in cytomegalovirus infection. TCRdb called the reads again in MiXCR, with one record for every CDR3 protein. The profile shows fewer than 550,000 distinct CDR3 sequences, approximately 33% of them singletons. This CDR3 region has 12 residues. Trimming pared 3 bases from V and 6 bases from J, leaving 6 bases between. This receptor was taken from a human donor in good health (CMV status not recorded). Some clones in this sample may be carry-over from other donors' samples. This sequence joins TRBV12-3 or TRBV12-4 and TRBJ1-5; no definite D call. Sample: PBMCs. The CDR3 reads CASSFGSQPQHF. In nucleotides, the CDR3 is TGTGCCAGCAGTTTCGGGAGTCAGCCCCAGCATTTT.